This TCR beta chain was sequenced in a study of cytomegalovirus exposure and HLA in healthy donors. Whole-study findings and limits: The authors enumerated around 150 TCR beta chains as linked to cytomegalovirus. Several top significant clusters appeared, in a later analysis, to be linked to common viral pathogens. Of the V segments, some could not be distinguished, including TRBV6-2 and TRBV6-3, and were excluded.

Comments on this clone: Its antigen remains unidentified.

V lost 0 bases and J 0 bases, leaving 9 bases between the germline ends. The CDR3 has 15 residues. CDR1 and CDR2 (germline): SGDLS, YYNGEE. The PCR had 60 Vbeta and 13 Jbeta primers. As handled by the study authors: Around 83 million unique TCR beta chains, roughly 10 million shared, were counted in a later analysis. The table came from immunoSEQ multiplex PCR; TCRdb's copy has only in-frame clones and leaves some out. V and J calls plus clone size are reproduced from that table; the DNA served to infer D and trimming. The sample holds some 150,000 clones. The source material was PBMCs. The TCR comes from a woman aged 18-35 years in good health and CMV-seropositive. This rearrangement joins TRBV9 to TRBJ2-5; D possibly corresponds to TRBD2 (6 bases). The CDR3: CASSVAGGNQETQYF. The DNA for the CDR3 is TGTGCCAGCAGCGTAGCTGGGGGGAACCAAGAGACCCAGTACTTC.